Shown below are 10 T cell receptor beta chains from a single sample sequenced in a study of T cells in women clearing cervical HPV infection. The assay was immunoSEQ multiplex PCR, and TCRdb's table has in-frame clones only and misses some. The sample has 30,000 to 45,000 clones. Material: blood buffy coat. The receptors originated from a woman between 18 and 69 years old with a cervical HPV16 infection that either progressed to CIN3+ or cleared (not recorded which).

The CDR3 DNA, read in part, is TGTGCCAGCAGTGAACAGGGGAGAGAAAACGAC. It translates to CASSEQGREND. The complete CDR3 protein is CASSEQGRENDYTF. The rearrangement links TRBV6-1 to TRBJ1-2, with TRBD1 as a possible D gene (6 bases). The missing CDR3 end, 3 residues past where the read stops, is filled in from the germline J gene. The CDR3 is 14 residues long. CDR1 and CDR2 from the germline V gene are MNHNS and SASEGT.

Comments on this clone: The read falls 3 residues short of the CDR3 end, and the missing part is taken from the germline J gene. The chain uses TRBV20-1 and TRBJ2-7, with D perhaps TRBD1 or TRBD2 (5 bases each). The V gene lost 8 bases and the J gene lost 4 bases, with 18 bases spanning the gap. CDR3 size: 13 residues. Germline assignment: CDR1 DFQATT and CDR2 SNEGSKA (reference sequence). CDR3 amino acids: CSPQRGTGYEQYF. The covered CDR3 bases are TGCAGTCCCCAGAGGGGTACTGGGTACGAG.

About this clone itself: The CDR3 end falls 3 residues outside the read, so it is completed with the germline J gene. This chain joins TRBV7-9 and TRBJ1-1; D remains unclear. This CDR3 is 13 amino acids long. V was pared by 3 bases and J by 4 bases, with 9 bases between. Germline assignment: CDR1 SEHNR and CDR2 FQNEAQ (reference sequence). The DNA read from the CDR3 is TGTGCCAGCAGCTTGGGCCCTCCCACTGAA. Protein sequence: CASSLGPPTE. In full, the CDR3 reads CASSLGPPTEAFF. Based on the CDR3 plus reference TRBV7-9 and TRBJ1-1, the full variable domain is DTGVSQNPRHKITKRGQNVTFRCDPISEHNRLYWYRQTLGQGPEFLTYFQNEAQLEKSRLLSDRFSAERPKGSFSTLEIQRTEQGDSAMYLCASSLGPPTEAFFGQGTRLTVV.

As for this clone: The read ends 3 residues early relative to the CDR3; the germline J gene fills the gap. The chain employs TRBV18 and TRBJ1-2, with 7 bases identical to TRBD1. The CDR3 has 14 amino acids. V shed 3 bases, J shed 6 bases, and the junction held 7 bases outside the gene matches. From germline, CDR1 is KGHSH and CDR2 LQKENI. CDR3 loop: CASSPGQDLDGYTF. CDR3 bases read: TGTGCCAGCTCACCCGGACAGGATTTGGATGGC.

Incomplete CDR3 DNA: TGTGCCTCCAAATTAGAGGGGGTTTCACCA. It yields the protein CASKLEGVSP. The complete CDR3 protein is CASKLEGVSPLFF. The chain has TRBV7-3 and TRBJ1-4, with D possibly matching TRBD1 (6 bases). The read finishes 3 residues shy of the CDR3 end, and the germline J gene is used to complete it. The germline V gene has CDR1 SGHTA and CDR2 FQGTGA. The CDR3 runs to 13 residues. Full variable domain (rest looked up from reference TRBV7-3 and TRBJ1-4): GAGVSQTPSNKVTEKGKYVELRCDPISGHTALYWYRQSLGQGPEFLIYFQGTGAADDSGLPNDRFFAVRPEGSVSTLKIQRTERGDSAVYLCASKLEGVSPLFFGSGTQLSVL.

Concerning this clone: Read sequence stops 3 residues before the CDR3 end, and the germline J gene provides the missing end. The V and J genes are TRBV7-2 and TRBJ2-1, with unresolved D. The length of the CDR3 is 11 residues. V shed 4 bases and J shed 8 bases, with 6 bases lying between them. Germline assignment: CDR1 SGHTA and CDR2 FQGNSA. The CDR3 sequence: CASSSHYEQFF. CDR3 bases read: TGTGCCAGCAGCTCTCACTATGAG. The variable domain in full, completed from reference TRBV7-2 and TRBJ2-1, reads GAGVSQSPSNKVTEKGKDVELRCDPISGHTALYWYRQSLGQGLEFLIYFQGNSAPDKSGLPSDRFSAERTGGSVSTLTIQRTQQEDSAVYLCASSSHYEQFFGPGTRLTVL.

The CDR3 bases that were read are TGCGCCAGCAGCTTAGGACAGACTTACCCCTACGAG. Its protein is CASSLGQTYPYE. The entire CDR3 reads CASSLGQTYPYEQYF. The chain joins TRBV5-1 to TRBJ2-7, with D possibly TRBD1 on 6 matching bases. The read falls 3 residues short of the CDR3 end, and the missing part is taken from the germline J gene. The V end lost 2 bases, the J end lost 2 bases, and 14 bases lay between the germline ends. The V gene's germline CDR1 is SGHRS and CDR2 YFSETQ. There are 15 residues in the CDR3.

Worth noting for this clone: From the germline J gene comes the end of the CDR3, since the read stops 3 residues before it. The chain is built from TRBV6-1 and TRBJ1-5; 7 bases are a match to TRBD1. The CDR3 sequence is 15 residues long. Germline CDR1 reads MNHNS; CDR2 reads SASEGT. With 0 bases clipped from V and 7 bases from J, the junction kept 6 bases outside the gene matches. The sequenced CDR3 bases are TGTGCCAGCAGTGAAGCTTCAGGGGGGATGCAGCCC. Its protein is CASSEASGGMQP. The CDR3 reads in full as CASSEASGGMQPQHF.

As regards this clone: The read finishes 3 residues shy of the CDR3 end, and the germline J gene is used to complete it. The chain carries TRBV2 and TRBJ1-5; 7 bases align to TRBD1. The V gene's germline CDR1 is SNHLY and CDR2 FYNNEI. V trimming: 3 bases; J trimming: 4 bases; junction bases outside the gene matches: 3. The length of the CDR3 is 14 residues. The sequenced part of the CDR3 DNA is TGTGCCAGCAGTGACAGGGACAGTAATCAGCCC. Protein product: CASSDRDSNQP. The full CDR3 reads CASSDRDSNQPQHF. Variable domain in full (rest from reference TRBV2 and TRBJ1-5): EPEVTQTPSHQVTQMGQEVILRCVPISNHLYFYWYRQILGQKVEFLVSFYNNEISEKSEIFDDQFSVERPDGSNFTLKIRSTKLEDSAMYFCASSDRDSNQPQHFGDGTRLSIL.

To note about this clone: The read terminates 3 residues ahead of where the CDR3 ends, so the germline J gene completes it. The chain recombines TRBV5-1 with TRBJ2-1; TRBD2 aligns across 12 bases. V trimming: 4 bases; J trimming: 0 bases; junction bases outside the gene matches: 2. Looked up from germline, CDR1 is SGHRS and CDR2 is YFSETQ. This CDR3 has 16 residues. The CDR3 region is CASSLAGGASYNEQFF. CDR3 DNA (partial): TGCGCCAGCAGCCTAGCGGGAGGGGCCTCCTACAATGAG.